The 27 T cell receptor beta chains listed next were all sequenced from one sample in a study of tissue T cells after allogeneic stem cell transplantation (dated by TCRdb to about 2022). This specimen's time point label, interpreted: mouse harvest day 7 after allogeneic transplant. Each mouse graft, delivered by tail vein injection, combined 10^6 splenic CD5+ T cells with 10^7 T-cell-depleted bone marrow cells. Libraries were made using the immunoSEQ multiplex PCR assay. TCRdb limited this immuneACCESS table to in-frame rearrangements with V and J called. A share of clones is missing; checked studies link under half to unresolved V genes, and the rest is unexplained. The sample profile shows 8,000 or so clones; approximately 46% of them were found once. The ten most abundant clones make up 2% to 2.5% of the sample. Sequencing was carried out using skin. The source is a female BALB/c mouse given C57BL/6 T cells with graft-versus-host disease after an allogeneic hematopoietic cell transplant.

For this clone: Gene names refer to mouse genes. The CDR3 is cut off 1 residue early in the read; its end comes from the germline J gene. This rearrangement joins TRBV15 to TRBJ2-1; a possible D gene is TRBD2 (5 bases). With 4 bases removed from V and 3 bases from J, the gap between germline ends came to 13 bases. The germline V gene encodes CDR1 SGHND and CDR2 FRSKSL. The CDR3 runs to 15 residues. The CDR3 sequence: CASSSGWALYAEQFF. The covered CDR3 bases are TGTGCCAGCAGTTCAGGCTGGGCCCTCTATGCTGAGCAGTTC.

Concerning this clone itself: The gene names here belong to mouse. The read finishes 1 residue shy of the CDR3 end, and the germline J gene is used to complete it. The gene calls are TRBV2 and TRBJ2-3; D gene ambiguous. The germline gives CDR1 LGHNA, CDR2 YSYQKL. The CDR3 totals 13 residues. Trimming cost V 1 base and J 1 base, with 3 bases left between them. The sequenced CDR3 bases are TGTGCCAGCAGCCAAGGCGGTGCAGAAACGCTGTAT. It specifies CASSQGGAETLY. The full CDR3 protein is CASSQGGAETLYF.

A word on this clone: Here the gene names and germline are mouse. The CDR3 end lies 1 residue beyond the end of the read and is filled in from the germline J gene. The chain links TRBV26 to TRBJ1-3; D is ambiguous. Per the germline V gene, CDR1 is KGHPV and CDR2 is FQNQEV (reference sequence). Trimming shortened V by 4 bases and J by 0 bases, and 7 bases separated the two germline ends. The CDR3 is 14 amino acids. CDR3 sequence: CASSPRNSGNTLYF. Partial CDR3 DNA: TGTGCCAGCAGTCCGAGGAATTCTGGAAATACGCTCTAT.

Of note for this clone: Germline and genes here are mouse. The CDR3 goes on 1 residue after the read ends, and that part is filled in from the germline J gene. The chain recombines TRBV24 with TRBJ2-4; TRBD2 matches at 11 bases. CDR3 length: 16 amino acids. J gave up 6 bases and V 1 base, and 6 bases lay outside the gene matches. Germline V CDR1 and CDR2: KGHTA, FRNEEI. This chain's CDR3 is CASSLLLGGRGNTLYF. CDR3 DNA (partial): TGTGCCAGCAGTCTGTTACTGGGGGGGCGCGGGAACACCTTGTAC.

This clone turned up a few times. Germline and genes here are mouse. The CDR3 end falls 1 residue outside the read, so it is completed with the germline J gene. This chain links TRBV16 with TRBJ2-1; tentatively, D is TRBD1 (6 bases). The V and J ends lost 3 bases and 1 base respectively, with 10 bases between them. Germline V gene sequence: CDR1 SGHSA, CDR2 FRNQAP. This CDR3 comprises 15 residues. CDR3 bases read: TGTGCAAGCAGCTTTCCGGGACAAAACTATGCTGAGCAGTTC. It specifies CASSFPGQNYAEQF. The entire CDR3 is CASSFPGQNYAEQFF.

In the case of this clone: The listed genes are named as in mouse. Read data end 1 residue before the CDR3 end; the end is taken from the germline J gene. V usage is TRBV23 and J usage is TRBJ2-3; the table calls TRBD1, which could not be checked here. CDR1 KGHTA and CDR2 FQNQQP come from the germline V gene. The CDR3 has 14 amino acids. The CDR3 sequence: CSSSPTGRAETLYF. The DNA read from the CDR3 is TGCTCCAGCAGCCCGACAGGGAGAGCAGAAACGCTGTAT.

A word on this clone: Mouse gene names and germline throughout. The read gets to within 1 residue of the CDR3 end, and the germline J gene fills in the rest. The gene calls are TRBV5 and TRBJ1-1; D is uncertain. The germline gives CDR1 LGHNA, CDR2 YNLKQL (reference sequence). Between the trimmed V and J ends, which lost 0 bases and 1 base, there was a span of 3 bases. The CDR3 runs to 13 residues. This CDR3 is CASSQDKNTEVFF. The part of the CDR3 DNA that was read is TGTGCCAGCAGCCAAGACAAAAACACAGAAGTCTTC.

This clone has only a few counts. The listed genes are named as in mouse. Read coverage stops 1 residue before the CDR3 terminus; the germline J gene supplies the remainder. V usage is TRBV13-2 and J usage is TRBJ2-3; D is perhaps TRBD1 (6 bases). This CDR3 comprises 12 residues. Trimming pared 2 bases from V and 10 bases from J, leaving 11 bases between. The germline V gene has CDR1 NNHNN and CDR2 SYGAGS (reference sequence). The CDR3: CASGEIQGALYF. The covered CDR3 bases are TGTGCCAGCGGTGAAATACAGGGAGCGCTGTAT.

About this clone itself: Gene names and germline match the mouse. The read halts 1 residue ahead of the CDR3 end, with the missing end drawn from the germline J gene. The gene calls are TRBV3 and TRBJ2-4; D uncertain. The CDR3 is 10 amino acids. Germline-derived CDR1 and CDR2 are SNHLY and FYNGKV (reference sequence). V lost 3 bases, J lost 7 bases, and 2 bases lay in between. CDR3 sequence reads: CASSFHTLYF. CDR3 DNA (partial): TGTGCCAGCAGCTTTCACACCTTGTAC.

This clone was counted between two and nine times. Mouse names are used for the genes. The CDR3 bases that were read are TGTGCCAGCAGAAACAGGGCGGGTAACTCCGACTACACC. Its translation: CASRNRAGNSDYT. The complete CDR3 protein is CASRNRAGNSDYTF. The chain links TRBV26 to TRBJ1-2; tentatively, D is TRBD1 (6 bases). Read data end 1 residue before the CDR3 end; the end is taken from the germline J gene. V gave up 6 bases and J gave up 2 bases, with 13 bases separating them. Germline V lookup: CDR1 KGHPV, CDR2 FQNQEV (reference sequence). The CDR3 spans 14 residues. Using reference TRBV26 and TRBJ1-2 for the parts outside the CDR3, the full variable domain is NSKVIQTPRYLVKGQGQKAKMRCIPEKGHPVVFWYQQNKNNEFKFLINFQNQEVLQQIDMTEKRFSAECPSNSPCSLEIQSSEAGDSALYLCASRNRAGNSDYTFGSGTRLLVI.

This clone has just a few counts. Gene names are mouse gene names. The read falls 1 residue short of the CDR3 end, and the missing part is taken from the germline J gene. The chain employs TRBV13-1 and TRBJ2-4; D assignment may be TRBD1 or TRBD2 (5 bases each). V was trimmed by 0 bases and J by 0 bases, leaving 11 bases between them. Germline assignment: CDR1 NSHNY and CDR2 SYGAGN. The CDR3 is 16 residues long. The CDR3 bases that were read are TGTGCCAGCAGTGATGGGTGGGGCCCTAGTCAAAACACCTTGTAC. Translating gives CASSDGWGPSQNTLY. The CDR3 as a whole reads CASSDGWGPSQNTLYF.

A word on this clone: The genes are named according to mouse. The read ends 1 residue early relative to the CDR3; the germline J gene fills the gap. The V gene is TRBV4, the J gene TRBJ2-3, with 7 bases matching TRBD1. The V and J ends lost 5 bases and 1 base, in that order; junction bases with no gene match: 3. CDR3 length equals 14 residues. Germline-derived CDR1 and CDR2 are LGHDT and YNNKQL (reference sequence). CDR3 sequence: CASSHRGGAETLYF. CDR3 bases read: TGTGCCAGCAGCCACAGGGGAGGTGCAGAAACGCTGTAT. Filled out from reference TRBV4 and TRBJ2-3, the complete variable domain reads ETAVFQTPNYHVTQVGNEVSFNCKQTLGHDTMYWYKQDSKKLLKIMFSYNNKQLIVNETVPRRFSPQSSDKAHLNLRIKSVEPEDSAVYLCASSHRGGAETLYFGSGTRLTVL.

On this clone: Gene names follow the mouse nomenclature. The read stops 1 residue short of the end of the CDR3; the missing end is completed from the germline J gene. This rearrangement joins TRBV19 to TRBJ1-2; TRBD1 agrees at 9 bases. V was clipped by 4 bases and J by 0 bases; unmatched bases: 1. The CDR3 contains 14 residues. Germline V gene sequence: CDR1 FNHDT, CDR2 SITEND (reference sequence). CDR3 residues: CASSRDRANSDYTF. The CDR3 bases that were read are TGTGCCAGCAGTCGGGACAGGGCAAACTCCGACTACACC.

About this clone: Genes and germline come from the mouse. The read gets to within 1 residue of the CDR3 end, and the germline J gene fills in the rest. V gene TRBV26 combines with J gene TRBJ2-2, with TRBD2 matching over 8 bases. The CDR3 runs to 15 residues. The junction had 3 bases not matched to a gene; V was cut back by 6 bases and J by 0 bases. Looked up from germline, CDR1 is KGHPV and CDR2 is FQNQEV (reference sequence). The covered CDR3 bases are TGTGCCAGCAGGCTGGGGGGCGCAAACACCGGGCAGCTCTAC. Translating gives CASRLGGANTGQLY. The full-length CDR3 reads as CASRLGGANTGQLYF. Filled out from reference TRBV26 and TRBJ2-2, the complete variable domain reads NSKVIQTPRYLVKGQGQKAKMRCIPEKGHPVVFWYQQNKNNEFKFLINFQNQEVLQQIDMTEKRFSAECPSNSPCSLEIQSSEAGDSALYLCASRLGGANTGQLYFGEGSKLTVL.

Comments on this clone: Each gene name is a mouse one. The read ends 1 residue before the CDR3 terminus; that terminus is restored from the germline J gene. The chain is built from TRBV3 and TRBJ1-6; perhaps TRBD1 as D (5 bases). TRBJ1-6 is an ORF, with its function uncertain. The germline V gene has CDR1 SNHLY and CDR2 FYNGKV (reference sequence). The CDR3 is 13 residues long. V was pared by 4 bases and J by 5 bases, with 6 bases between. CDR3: CASSSTDNSPLYF. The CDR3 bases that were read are TGTGCCAGCAGCTCGACAGATAATTCGCCCCTCTAC.

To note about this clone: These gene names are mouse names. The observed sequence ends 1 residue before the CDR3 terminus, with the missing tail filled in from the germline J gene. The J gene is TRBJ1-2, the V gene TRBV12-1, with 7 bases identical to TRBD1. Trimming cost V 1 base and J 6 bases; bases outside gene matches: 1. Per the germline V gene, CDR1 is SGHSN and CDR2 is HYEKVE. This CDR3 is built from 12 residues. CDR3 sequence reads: CASSLGGADYTF. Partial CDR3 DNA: TGTGCCAGCTCTCTAGGGGGCGCCGACTACACC.

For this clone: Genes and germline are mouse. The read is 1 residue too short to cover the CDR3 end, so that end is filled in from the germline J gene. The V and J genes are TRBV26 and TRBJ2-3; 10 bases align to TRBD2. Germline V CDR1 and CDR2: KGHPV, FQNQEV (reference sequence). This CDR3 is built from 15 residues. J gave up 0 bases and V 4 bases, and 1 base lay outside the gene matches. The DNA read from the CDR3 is TGTGCCAGCAGTCGGGGACTGGGGAGTGCAGAAACGCTGTAT. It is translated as CASSRGLGSAETLY. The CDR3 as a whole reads CASSRGLGSAETLYF. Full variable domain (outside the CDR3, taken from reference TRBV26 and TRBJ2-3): NSKVIQTPRYLVKGQGQKAKMRCIPEKGHPVVFWYQQNKNNEFKFLINFQNQEVLQQIDMTEKRFSAECPSNSPCSLEIQSSEAGDSALYLCASSRGLGSAETLYFGSGTRLTVL.

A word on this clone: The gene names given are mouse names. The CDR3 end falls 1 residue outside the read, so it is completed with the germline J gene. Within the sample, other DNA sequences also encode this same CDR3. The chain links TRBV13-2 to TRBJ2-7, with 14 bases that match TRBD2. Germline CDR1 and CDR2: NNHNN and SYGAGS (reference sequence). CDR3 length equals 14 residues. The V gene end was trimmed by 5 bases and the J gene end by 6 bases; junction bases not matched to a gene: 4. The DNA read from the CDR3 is TGTGCCAGCGGGGGGGGACTGGGGGGGCTTGAACAGTAC. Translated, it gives CASGGGLGGLEQY. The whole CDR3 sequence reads CASGGGLGGLEQYF.

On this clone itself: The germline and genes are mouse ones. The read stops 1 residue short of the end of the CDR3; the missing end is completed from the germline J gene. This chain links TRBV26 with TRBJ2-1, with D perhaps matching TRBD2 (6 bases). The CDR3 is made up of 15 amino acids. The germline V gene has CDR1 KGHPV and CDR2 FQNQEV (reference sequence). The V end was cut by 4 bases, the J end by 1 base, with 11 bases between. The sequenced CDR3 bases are TGTGCCAGCAGTCCCTTCACTGGGAACTATGCTGAGCAGTTC. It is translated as CASSPFTGNYAEQF. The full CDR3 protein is CASSPFTGNYAEQFF.

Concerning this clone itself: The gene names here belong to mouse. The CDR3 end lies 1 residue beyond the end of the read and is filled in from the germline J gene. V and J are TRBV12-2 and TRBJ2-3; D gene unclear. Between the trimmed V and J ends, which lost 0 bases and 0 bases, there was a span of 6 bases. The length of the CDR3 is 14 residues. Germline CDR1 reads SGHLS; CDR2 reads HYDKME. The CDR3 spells CASSLQPSAETLYF. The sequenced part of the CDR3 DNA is TGTGCCAGCTCTCTCCAGCCTAGTGCAGAAACGCTGTAT.

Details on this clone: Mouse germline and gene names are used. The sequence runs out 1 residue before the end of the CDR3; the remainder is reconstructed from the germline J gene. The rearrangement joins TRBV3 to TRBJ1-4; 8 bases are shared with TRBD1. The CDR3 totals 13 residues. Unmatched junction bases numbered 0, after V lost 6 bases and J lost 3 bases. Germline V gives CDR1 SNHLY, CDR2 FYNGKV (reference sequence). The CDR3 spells CASRTGANERLFF. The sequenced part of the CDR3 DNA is TGTGCCAGCAGGACAGGGGCCAACGAAAGATTATTT.

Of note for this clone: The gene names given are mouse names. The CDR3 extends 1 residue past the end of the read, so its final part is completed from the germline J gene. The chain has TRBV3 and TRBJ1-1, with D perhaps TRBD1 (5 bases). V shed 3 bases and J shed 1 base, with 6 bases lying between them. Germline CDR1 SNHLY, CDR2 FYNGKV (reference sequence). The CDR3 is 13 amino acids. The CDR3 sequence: CASSFQGNTEVFF. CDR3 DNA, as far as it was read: TGTGCCAGCAGCTTCCAGGGAAACACAGAAGTCTTC.

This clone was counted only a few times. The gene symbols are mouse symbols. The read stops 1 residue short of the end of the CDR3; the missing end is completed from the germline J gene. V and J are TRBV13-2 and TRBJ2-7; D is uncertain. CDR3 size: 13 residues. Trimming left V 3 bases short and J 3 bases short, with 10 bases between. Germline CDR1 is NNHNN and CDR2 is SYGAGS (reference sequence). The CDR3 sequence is CASGALDVYEQYF. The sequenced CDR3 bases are TGTGCCAGCGGTGCCCTAGATGTCTATGAACAGTAC.

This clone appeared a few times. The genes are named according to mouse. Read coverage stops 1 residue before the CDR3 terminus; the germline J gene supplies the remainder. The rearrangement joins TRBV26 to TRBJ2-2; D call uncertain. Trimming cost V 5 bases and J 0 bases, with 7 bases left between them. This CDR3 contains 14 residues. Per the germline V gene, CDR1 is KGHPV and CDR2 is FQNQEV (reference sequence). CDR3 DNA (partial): TGTGCCAGCAGTACCGGGGCAAACACCGGGCAGCTCTAC. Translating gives CASSTGANTGQLY. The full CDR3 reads CASSTGANTGQLYF.

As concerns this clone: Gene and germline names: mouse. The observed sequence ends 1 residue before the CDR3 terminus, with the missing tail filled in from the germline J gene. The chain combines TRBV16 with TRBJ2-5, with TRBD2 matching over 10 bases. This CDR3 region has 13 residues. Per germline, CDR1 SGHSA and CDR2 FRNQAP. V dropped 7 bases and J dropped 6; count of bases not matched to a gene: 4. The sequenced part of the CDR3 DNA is TGTGCAAGCACCTGGGGGGGCGTTGACACCCAGTAC. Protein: CASTWGGVDTQY. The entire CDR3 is CASTWGGVDTQYF.

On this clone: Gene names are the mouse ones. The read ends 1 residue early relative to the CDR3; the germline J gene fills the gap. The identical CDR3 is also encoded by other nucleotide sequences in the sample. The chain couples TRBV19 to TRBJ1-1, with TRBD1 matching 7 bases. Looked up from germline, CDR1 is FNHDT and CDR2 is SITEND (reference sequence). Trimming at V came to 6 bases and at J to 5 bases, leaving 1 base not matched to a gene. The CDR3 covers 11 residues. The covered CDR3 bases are TGTGCCAGCACACAGGGGACAGAAGTCTTC. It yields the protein CASTQGTEVF. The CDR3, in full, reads CASTQGTEVFF.

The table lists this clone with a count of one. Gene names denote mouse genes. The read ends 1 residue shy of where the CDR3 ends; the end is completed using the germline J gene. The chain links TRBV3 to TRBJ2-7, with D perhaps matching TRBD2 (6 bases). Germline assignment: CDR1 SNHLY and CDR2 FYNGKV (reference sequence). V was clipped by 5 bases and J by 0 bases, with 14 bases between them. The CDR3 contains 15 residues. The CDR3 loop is CASSEGLRSSYEQYF. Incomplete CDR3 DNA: TGTGCCAGCAGCGAGGGACTCAGGAGCTCCTATGAACAGTAC.